This T cell receptor beta chain was obtained from a study of cytomegalovirus exposure and HLA in healthy donors. Study-wide context: There were about 85 million unique TCRs (from HLA-typed donors) in an early data release.

Germline-derived CDR1 and CDR2 are DFQATT and SNEGSKA (reference sequence). The CDR3 extends over 11 amino acids. V lost 6 bases and J 8 bases, leaving 13 bases between the germline ends. PCR employed 60 Vbeta and 13 Jbeta primers. TCRdb keeps only in-frame clones here, not all; method: immunoSEQ multiplex PCR. There are approximately 180,000 clones in the sample; 55% to 75% occur only once, and 2% to 2.5% lies in the top ten. Whole-study findings and limits: Later analysis identified a missense DCLRE1C variant that was linked to TCR beta V- and J-gene trimming.

As concerns this clone: As yet, its antigen is unknown.

The chain links TRBV20-1 to TRBJ1-1; D uncertain. This sequence was found in a human donor in good health. The material sequenced was PBMCs. The CDR3: CSASNGREAFF. CDR3 nucleotide sequence: TGCAGTGCCAGTAATGGCAGGGAAGCTTTCTTT.